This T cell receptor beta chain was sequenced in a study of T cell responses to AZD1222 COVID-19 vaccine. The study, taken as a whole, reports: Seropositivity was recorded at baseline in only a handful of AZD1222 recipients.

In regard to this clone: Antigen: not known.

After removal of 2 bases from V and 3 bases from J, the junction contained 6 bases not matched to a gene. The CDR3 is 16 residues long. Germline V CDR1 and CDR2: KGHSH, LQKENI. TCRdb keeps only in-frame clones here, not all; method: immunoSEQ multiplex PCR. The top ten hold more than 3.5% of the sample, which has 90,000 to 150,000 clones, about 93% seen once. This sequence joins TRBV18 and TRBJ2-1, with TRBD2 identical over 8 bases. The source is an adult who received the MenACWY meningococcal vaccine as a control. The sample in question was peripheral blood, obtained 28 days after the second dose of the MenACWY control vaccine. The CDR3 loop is CASSPSRGGSYNEQFF. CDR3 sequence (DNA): TGTGCCAGCTCACCATCCCGCGGGGGGAGCTACAATGAGCAGTTCTTC.